This T cell receptor beta chain appears in the sequencing data of a study of CD8 T cells in Susac syndrome. A quantity of roughly 0.5 to 1 ug RNA underwent reverse transcription using random hexamers. TCRdb redid the calling of the immunoSEQ multiplex PCR reads with MiXCR, one entry per CDR3 protein. The sample carries around 180,000 distinct CDR3 sequences, about 93% recorded once. TEMRA cells were FACS-enriched and CD8+ and CD4+ T cells negatively isolated. The CDR3 loop spans 15 amino acids. The germline gives CDR1 SGHVS, CDR2 FQNEAQ. V was shortened by 3 bases and J by 6 bases, with 15 bases between the two germline ends.

The clonotype comes from a human donor with multiple sclerosis. Sample: CD4+ T cells from PBMCs. The V and J genes are TRBV7-8 and TRBJ1-3; no reliable D call. In DNA, the CDR3 is TGTGCCAGCAGCTTGGGGAACCGGGGTGAAAACACCATATATTTT. Its translation: CASSLGNRGENTIYF.